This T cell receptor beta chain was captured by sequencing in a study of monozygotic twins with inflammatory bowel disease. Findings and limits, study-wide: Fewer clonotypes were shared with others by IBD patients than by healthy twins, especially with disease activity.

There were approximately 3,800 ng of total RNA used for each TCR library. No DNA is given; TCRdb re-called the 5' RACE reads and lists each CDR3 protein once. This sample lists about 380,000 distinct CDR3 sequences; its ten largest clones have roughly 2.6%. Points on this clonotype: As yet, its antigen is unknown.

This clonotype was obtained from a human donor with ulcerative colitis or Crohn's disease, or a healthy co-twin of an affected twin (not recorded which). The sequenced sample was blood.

The CDR3 loop reads CATSDSDGSSGNTIYF. This rearrangement joins TRBV24-1 to TRBJ1-3. The length of the CDR3 is 16 residues. The germline V gene encodes CDR1 KGHDR and CDR2 SFDVKD.